The 27 T cell receptor beta chains given below trace back to one sample, sequenced in a study of CD4 T cells in relation to SARS-CoV-2 and coronaviruses. Before the COVID-19 pandemic, during about 2011-2019, CD4+ T cells were taken from unexposed donors. After approximately 10 days of culture, CD4+ T cells were isolated. Which antigens these TCRs recognize remains unknown. Clones were sequenced by immunoSEQ multiplex PCR, and TCRdb holds only the in-frame ones, with some missing. The table records around 16,000 clones, around 73% of them present only once. The sequenced sample consisted of CD4+ T cells from PBMCs, cultured in vitro. The receptors derive from a human donor in good health.

The chain has TRBV5-6 and TRBJ2-1; D call uncertain. CDR3 size: 15 residues. V shed 2 bases and J shed 0 bases, with 9 bases lying between them. The germline V gene has CDR1 SGHDT and CDR2 YYEEEE. The CDR3 region has the DNA TGTGCCAGCAGCTTTGACATTCTCTCCTACAATGAGCAGTTCTTC. Its translation: CASSFDILSYNEQFF.

The chain is built from TRBV7-9 and TRBJ1-1; D call uncertain. The length of the CDR3 is 12 residues. Germline V gene data show CDR1 as SEHNR and CDR2 as FQNEAQ (reference sequence). The ends were cut back, 1 base at V and 2 bases at J, with 2 bases in the middle. CDR3 sequence: CASSLVNTEAFF. The CDR3 nucleotides are TGTGCCAGCAGCTTAGTAAACACTGAAGCTTTCTTT.

The rearrangement joins TRBV3-1 (or the pseudogene TRBV3-2) to TRBJ1-3; no reliable D call. The V gene lost 0 bases and the J gene lost 12 bases, with 12 bases spanning the gap. The CDR3 contains 13 residues. Germline V gives CDR1 LGHDT, CDR2 YNNKEL (reference sequence). In DNA, the CDR3 is TGTGCCAGCAGCCAAGATAGGCTTACCGGCATATATTTT. Its translation is CASSQDRLTGIYF.

The chain is built from TRBV11-2 and TRBJ1-2; D call uncertain. CDR1 and CDR2 from the germline V gene are SGHAT and FQNNGV. Trimming stripped 5 bases from V and 5 bases from J, with 12 bases between. The CDR3 spans 13 residues. CDR3 sequence reads: CASSQPPVYGYTF. The CDR3 nucleotides read TGTGCCAGCAGCCAACCACCAGTATATGGCTACACCTTC.

This chain uses TRBV27 with TRBJ1-5; D is ambiguous. CDR3 length: 15 amino acids. Germline CDR1 and CDR2: MNHEY and SMNVEV (reference sequence). The V end was cut by 5 bases, the J end by 0 bases, with 11 bases between. This CDR3 reads CASSRDTHSNQPQHF. CDR3 in DNA: TGTGCCAGCAGTCGTGACACACATAGCAATCAGCCCCAGCATTTT.

This rearrangement joins TRBV12-3 or TRBV12-4 to TRBJ2-1, with D uncertain. Trimming left V 3 bases short and J 7 bases short, with 7 bases between. CDR3 length equals 12 residues. The DNA for the CDR3 is TGTGCCAGCAGTTTTAGGGCAAATGAGCAGTTCTTC. Amino acid sequence: CASSFRANEQFF.

This sequence joins TRBV10-3 and TRBJ1-1; perhaps TRBD1 as D (6 bases). Germline V CDR1 and CDR2: ENHRY, SYGVKD. V was clipped by 7 bases and J by 3 bases, with 15 bases between them. The CDR3 is 14 amino acids. CDR3 DNA sequence: TGTGCCATCACCGACAGGAAAAGACACACTGAAGCTTTCTTT. As protein: CAITDRKRHTEAFF.

The V and J genes are TRBV5-1 and TRBJ1-6, with TRBD1 matching 7 bases. There are 15 residues in the CDR3. Germline CDR1 is SGHRS and CDR2 is YFSETQ. Germline trimming cut 4 bases from V and 9 bases from J; bases unmatched to any gene: 10. The CDR3 reads CASSTRQGSTSPLHF. In nucleotides, the CDR3 is TGCGCCAGCAGCACAAGACAGGGTTCTACTTCACCCCTCCACTTT.

The chain links TRBV6-6 to TRBJ2-7; D is perhaps TRBD1 (5 bases). V shed 11 bases and J shed 6 bases, with 20 bases lying between them. The germline V gene encodes CDR1 MNHNY and CDR2 SVGAGI (reference sequence). This CDR3 spans 13 amino acids. CDR3 amino acids: CAGHQDGRGEQYF. The CDR3, as DNA: TGTGCCGGACATCAAGACGGTAGGGGCGAGCAGTACTTC.

J is TRBJ1-3 and V is TRBV5-1, with D tentatively TRBD1 (6 bases). This CDR3 is 16 amino acids long. V lost 0 bases and J lost 1, with 11 bases in between. CDR1 and CDR2 (germline): SGHRS, YFSETQ. As DNA, the CDR3 is TGCGCCAGCAGCTTGGCCCCAGGGGCTTCTGGAAACACCATATATTTT. It yields the protein CASSLAPGASGNTIYF.

The chain uses TRBV3-1 (or the pseudogene TRBV3-2) and TRBJ1-3; a weak D match, TRBD1 (5 bases). V was trimmed by 3 bases and J by 2 bases, leaving 11 bases between them. Looked up from germline, CDR1 is LGHDT and CDR2 is YNNKEL (reference sequence). The CDR3 sequence is 15 residues long. This chain's CDR3 is CASSHGKGPGNTIYF. The DNA for the CDR3 is TGTGCCAGCAGCCACGGGAAGGGGCCTGGAAACACCATATATTTT.

The CDR3 protein is CASSLGRVVSNEQFF. Here the CDR3 DNA reads TGCGCCAGCTCCTTGGGCAGGGTTGTATCGAATGAGCAGTTCTTC. The V call is TRBV5-1, the J call TRBJ2-1, with D perhaps matching TRBD1 (5 bases). Deletions cut 7 bases from V and 7 bases from J, with 21 bases between. CDR1 is SGHRS, CDR2 YFSETQ, per germline. There are 15 residues in the CDR3.

The chain uses TRBV2 and TRBJ2-6; D unresolved. The V gene's germline CDR1 is SNHLY and CDR2 FYNNEI. Trimming cost V 4 bases and J 0 bases, with 7 bases left between them. There are 15 residues in the CDR3. CDR3 residues: CASSAESSGANVLTF. CDR3 sequence (DNA): TGTGCCAGCAGTGCAGAGAGCTCTGGGGCCAACGTCCTGACTTTC.

The J gene is TRBJ1-2, the V gene TRBV9; unclear D gene. Germline V gene sequence: CDR1 SGDLS, CDR2 YYNGEE. V lost 3 bases to trimming and J lost 6 bases, with 18 bases between them. This CDR3 has 15 residues. This chain's CDR3 is CASSALGRRDDGYTF. As DNA, the CDR3 is TGTGCCAGCAGCGCTTTAGGGCGCCGGGATGATGGCTACACCTTC.

CDR3 DNA sequence: TGTGCCAGCAGTGTTAAGGGAGGAGGGGCCGGGGAGCTGTTTTTT. Its protein product is CASSVKGGGAGELFF. The chain employs TRBV2 and TRBJ2-2, with D possibly TRBD2 on 6 matching bases. Trimming left V 4 bases short and J 6 bases short, with 15 bases between. The CDR3 is made up of 15 amino acids. Germline values: CDR1 SNHLY, CDR2 FYNNEI.

This rearrangement joins TRBV25-1 to TRBJ2-7; D possibly matches TRBD1 or TRBD2 (5 bases each). The CDR3 spans 14 residues. V lost 4 bases and J 6 bases, leaving 16 bases between the germline ends. CDR1 and CDR2 from the germline V gene are MGHDK and SYGVNS. The CDR3: CASSVRGASAEQYF. CDR3 nucleotide sequence: TGTGCCAGCAGTGTACGAGGGGCCAGTGCCGAGCAGTACTTC.

The V call is TRBV5-1, the J call TRBJ2-1; D possibly matches TRBD1 or TRBD2 (5 bases each). From germline, CDR1 is SGHRS and CDR2 YFSETQ. V dropped 0 bases and J dropped 4 bases, with 11 bases sitting between them. The CDR3 is 15 residues long. CDR3 nucleotide sequence: TGCGCCAGCAGCTTGGCCGGGACGGGATACAATGAGCAGTTCTTC. Translating gives CASSLAGTGYNEQFF.

The genes are TRBV3-1 (or the pseudogene TRBV3-2) and TRBJ1-2, with no clear D. The V end was cut by 1 base, the J end by 6 bases, with 6 bases between. From germline, CDR1 is LGHDT and CDR2 YNNKEL (reference sequence). The CDR3 is made up of 12 amino acids. The DNA for the CDR3 is TGTGCCAGCAGCCAAGCTGTCCATGGCTACACCTTC. This gives the protein CASSQAVHGYTF.

This clone has only a few counts. The chain is built from TRBV20-1 and TRBJ2-7, with 9 bases matching TRBD2. The CDR3 spans 16 residues. Germline-derived CDR1 and CDR2 are DFQATT and SNEGSKA (reference sequence). V shed 3 bases and J 2 bases; nucleotides not matched to a gene: 11. CDR3 sequence (DNA): TGCAGTGCTAGTTCTAATGGGGCTAGCGGGACCTACGAGCAGTACTTC. It yields the protein CSASSNGASGTYEQYF.

The chain couples TRBV7-8 to TRBJ1-1; maybe TRBD1 (6 bases). The germline CDR1 and CDR2 sequences are SGHVS and FQNEAQ. The CDR3 has 17 residues. V gave up 5 bases and J gave up 1 base, with 20 bases separating them. The CDR3 reads CASSPFGGAGTNTEAFF. CDR3 nucleotide sequence: TGTGCCAGCAGCCCCTTCGGGGGGGCTGGTACGAACACTGAAGCTTTCTTT.

The rearrangement links TRBV30 to TRBJ2-3; possible D gene TRBD2, 7 bases. Trimming stripped 8 bases from V and 4 bases from J, with 25 bases between. The CDR3 has 16 amino acids. Per germline, CDR1 GTSNPN and CDR2 SVGIG (reference sequence). CDR3 amino acids: CARGASGGSSADTQYF. The CDR3 DNA follows: TGTGCCAGGGGGGCTAGCGGTGGGTCTTCGGCAGATACGCAGTATTTT.

The V call is TRBV7-2, the J call TRBJ1-2; D is possibly TRBD1 (6 bases). The V gene's germline CDR1 is SGHTA and CDR2 FQGNSA. This CDR3 has 14 residues. V was trimmed by 3 bases and J by 8 bases, leaving 16 bases between them. The CDR3 sequence: CASSLGQGPRGYTF. The CDR3 bases are TGTGCCAGCAGCTTGGGTCAGGGGCCCAGGGGCTACACCTTC.

The chain is built from TRBV19 and TRBJ2-7; 9 nucleotides match TRBD1. The CDR3 totals 17 residues. Germline V lookup: CDR1 LNHDA, CDR2 SQIVND (reference sequence). Germline trimming cut 5 bases from V and 2 bases from J; bases unmatched to any gene: 13. In nucleotides, the CDR3 is TGTGCCAGTAGTTTCCGTTCCGGGACAGGGTTCACCTACGAGCAGTACTTC. As protein: CASSFRSGTGFTYEQYF.

The chain is built from TRBV28 and TRBJ2-7; 10 bases fit TRBD2. With 6 bases clipped from V and 1 base from J, the junction kept 6 bases outside the gene matches. The germline CDR1 and CDR2 sequences are MDHEN and SYDVKM. This CDR3 contains 15 residues. The CDR3 sequence is CASSPQREGSYEQYF. The CDR3, as DNA: TGTGCCAGCAGCCCCCAGCGGGAGGGTTCCTACGAGCAGTACTTC. The whole variable domain, remainder taken from reference TRBV28 and TRBJ2-7, is DVKVTQSSRYLVKRTGEKVFLECVQDMDHENMFWYRQDPGLGLRLIYFSYDVKMKEKGDIPEGYSVSREKKERFSLILESASTNQTSMYLCASSPQREGSYEQYFGPGTRLTVT.

This clone was seen more than once but under ten times. This rearrangement joins TRBV11-2 to TRBJ2-7; D is perhaps TRBD1 (6 bases). Looked up from germline, CDR1 is SGHAT and CDR2 is FQNNGV. With 3 bases removed from V and 2 bases from J, the gap between germline ends came to 14 bases. The CDR3 length is 15 residues. This CDR3 is CASSFGAQGTYEQYF. The CDR3 coding sequence is TGTGCCAGCAGCTTTGGGGCACAGGGCACCTACGAGCAGTACTTC.

The V call is TRBV6-6, the J call TRBJ2-7, with D possibly TRBD1 on 6 matching bases. CDR1 and CDR2 from the germline V gene are MNHNY and SVGAGI (reference sequence). Trimming took off 5 bases at V and 0 bases at J, with 26 bases between the two ends. The CDR3 totals 19 residues. CDR3 sequence (DNA): TGTGCCAGCAGTCGCCAAATACACGTAGGGACACCAGACTCCTACGAGCAGTACTTC. Its translation is CASSRQIHVGTPDSYEQYF.

V gene TRBV4-1 combines with J gene TRBJ1-2, with TRBD1 matching over 7 bases. The CDR3 totals 16 residues. Germline V gives CDR1 MGHRA, CDR2 YSYEKL. The V gene end was trimmed by 0 bases and the J gene end by 4 bases; junction bases not matched to a gene: 8. DNA for the CDR3: TGCGCCAGCAGCCAAGACGATCCCGGGACAGTCTATGGCTACACCTTC. It translates to CASSQDDPGTVYGYTF.